Below, one T cell receptor (beta chain) is given with its context. The read halts 3 residues ahead of the CDR3 end, with the missing end drawn from the germline J gene. The table came from immunoSEQ multiplex PCR; TCRdb's copy has only in-frame clones and leaves some out. Recorded for this sample: 40,000 or so clones. The CDR3 loop spans 15 amino acids. CDR1 is GTSNPN and CDR2 is SVGIG in the germline V gene (reference sequence). The V gene lost 1 base and the J gene lost 6 bases, with 18 bases spanning the gap. The sample belongs to a study of T cells in women clearing cervical HPV infection. The chain is built from TRBV30 and TRBJ2-5; perhaps TRBD2 as D (6 bases). The sample comprised blood buffy coat. The clonotype originates from a woman aged 18 to 75 with a cervical HPV16 infection that either progressed to CIN3+ or cleared (not recorded which). The CDR3 is CAWSELAVGTKTQYF. The covered CDR3 bases are TGTGCCTGGAGTGAATTAGCGGTGGGGACCAAGACC.